The sequence of this TCR beta chain was determined in a study of T cell responses to AZD1222 COVID-19 vaccine. Regarding this clone: What it binds is unknown.

Germline assignment: CDR1 LNHDA and CDR2 SQIVND (reference sequence). There are 15 residues in the CDR3. V gave up 8 bases and J gave up 1 base, with 15 bases separating them. Measured with immunoSEQ multiplex PCR; TCRdb has only the in-frame clones, and not every one. The sample lists some 110,000 clones; about 88% were seen once. General observations from the study: Baseline seropositivity characterized only a handful of AZD1222 recipients. An increase in Spike-specific TCR breadth and depth was observed after two AZD1222 doses.

The J gene is TRBJ1-5, the V gene TRBV19; the D is unclear. The TCR sequence derives from an adult who received the AZD1222 COVID-19 vaccine. Sequenced here: peripheral blood, sampled 28 days after the second AZD1222 dose. The CDR3 here is CASGKGPGSNQPQHF. For the CDR3, the DNA is TGTGCCAGTGGGAAGGGCCCAGGCAGCAATCAGCCCCAGCATTTT.